Shown below are 13 T cell receptor beta chains from a single sample sequenced in a study of CD8+ T cells in alopecia areata. Treatment described: oral pan-JAK inhibitor, 5-10 mg twice daily. cDNA serving as the sequencing template came from extracted, reverse transcribed RNA. The table came from immunoSEQ multiplex PCR; TCRdb's copy has only in-frame clones and leaves some out. The table lists 160,000 or so clones, roughly 63% of them singletons. The sequencing used CD4+ T cells sorted from blood, collected at approximately week 55, from a patient treated with tofacitinib. All receptors come from a human donor with alopecia areata.

In its sample, this clone was seen once. The chain joins TRBV30 to TRBJ2-7, with D perhaps TRBD1 (6 bases). Germline values: CDR1 GTSNPN, CDR2 SVGIG (reference sequence). The V gene lost 8 bases and the J gene lost 2 bases, with 13 bases spanning the gap. The CDR3 spans 12 residues. CDR3: CATLQGTYEQYF. The CDR3 DNA follows: TGTGCCACCCTACAGGGTACCTACGAGCAGTACTTC.

The chain links TRBV29-1 to TRBJ1-1; TRBD1 aligns across 7 bases. Germline loops: CDR1 SQVTM, CDR2 ANQGSEA. The CDR3 has 15 residues. With V trimmed by 4 bases and J by 5 bases, 13 bases remained unmatched. This CDR3 reads CSVGTGVVAKTEAFF. CDR3 DNA: TGCAGCGTTGGAACAGGGGTGGTGGCGAAGACTGAAGCTTTCTTT.

This clone showed up just a few times. The V and J genes are TRBV30 and TRBJ2-2, with D maybe TRBD1 (6 bases). The CDR3 has 13 amino acids. The V gene lost 2 bases and the J gene lost 4 bases, with 8 bases spanning the gap. In germline, CDR1 is GTSNPN, CDR2 SVGIG (reference sequence). As DNA, the CDR3 is TGTGCCTGGAGTCAACAGGGCACCGGGGAGCTGTTTTTT. It translates to CAWSQQGTGELFF.

This clone was seen a single time. The chain carries TRBV4-2 and TRBJ2-3; D is possibly TRBD2 (6 bases). Trimming removed 1 base at V and 4 bases at J, with 15 bases between. Germline CDR1 and CDR2: LGHNA and YNFKEQ. The CDR3 length is 16 residues. CDR3 bases: TGTGCCAGCAGCCAAGTTGGCGGGGCGACGGCAGATACGCAGTATTTT. It yields the protein CASSQVGGATADTQYF.

This chain uses TRBV29-1 with TRBJ2-3, with D perhaps matching TRBD2 (6 bases). Germline values: CDR1 SQVTM, CDR2 ANQGSEA. V was shortened by 3 bases and J by 4 bases, with 11 bases between the two germline ends. The CDR3 length is 13 residues. DNA for the CDR3: TGCAGCGTTGAGGTAGGAGGGTCAGATACGCAGTATTTT. It is translated as CSVEVGGSDTQYF.

The chain links TRBV7-9 to TRBJ2-7; either TRBD1 or TRBD2 may fit D (6 bases each). V was shortened by 8 bases and J by 2 bases, with 10 bases between the two germline ends. CDR3 length: 12 amino acids. Germline CDR1 is SEHNR and CDR2 is FQNEAQ (reference sequence). This chain's CDR3 is CASGGPTYEQYF. Here the CDR3 DNA reads TGTGCCAGCGGGGGGCCCACCTACGAGCAGTACTTC.

This clone showed up just a few times. The V and J genes are TRBV2 and TRBJ1-5, with D possibly TRBD1 on 5 matching bases. The ends were cut back, 3 bases at V and 7 bases at J, with 13 bases in the middle. The germline gives CDR1 SNHLY, CDR2 FYNNEI. The CDR3 covers 14 residues. CDR3 residues: CASSDSGRGQPQHF. DNA of the CDR3: TGTGCCAGCAGTGATTCAGGGCGCGGACAGCCCCAGCATTTT.

V gene TRBV18 combines with J gene TRBJ1-2; D remains ambiguous. The CDR3 loop spans 13 amino acids. Germline assignment: CDR1 KGHSH and CDR2 LQKENI. V was shortened by 3 bases and J by 3 bases, with 8 bases between the two germline ends. The DNA of the CDR3 is TGTGCCAGCTCACCGGGTTTAGACTATGGCTACACCTTC. Translation: CASSPGLDYGYTF. Combining the CDR3 with reference TRBV18 and TRBJ1-2 gives the whole variable domain NAGVMQNPRHLVRRRGQEARLRCSPMKGHSHVYWYRQLPEEGLKFMVYLQKENIIDESGMPKERFSAEFPKEGPSILRIQQVVRGDSAAYFCASSPGLDYGYTFGSGTRLTVV.

Only a few counts were recorded for this clone. The genes are TRBV29-1 and TRBJ2-7; possibly TRBD2 for D (5 bases). Germline CDR1 SQVTM, CDR2 ANQGSEA. The CDR3 has 12 amino acids. The V end was cut by 5 bases, the J end by 0 bases, with 8 bases between. The DNA of the CDR3 is TGCAGCGTTTACCGGGACTCCTACGAGCAGTACTTC. It is translated as CSVYRDSYEQYF.

This clone has more than one count but fewer than ten. The chain employs TRBV27 and TRBJ1-2; D gene ambiguous. The CDR3 totals 12 residues. Germline V gene data show CDR1 as MNHEY and CDR2 as SMNVEV (reference sequence). V was trimmed by 5 bases and J by 7 bases, leaving 11 bases between them. The chain's CDR3 is CASSPAGSGYTF. As DNA, the CDR3 is TGTGCCAGCAGTCCCGCGGGCTCTGGCTACACCTTC.

The genes are TRBV5-1 and TRBJ2-7; 7 positions match TRBD2. Trimming at V came to 4 bases and at J to 0 bases, leaving 16 bases not matched to a gene. Germline V CDR1 and CDR2: SGHRS, YFSETQ. The CDR3 spans 18 residues. The CDR3 region has the DNA TGCGCCAGCAGCCCGGGTCGAGTTCCCAGCGGGGACTCCTACGAGCAGTACTTC. This sequence encodes CASSPGRVPSGDSYEQYF.

V and J are TRBV30 and TRBJ1-1; D gene unclear. CDR3 length: 11 residues. The V and J ends lost 0 bases and 7 bases respectively, with 6 bases between them. Germline CDR1 GTSNPN, CDR2 SVGIG (reference sequence). The CDR3: CAWSVYGEAFF. CDR3 DNA sequence: TGTGCCTGGAGTGTATACGGTGAAGCTTTCTTT.

In this sample, this clone turned up once. The chain has TRBV5-1 and TRBJ1-2; 7 nucleotides agree with TRBD1. This CDR3 has 13 amino acids. After removal of 4 bases from V and 5 bases from J, the junction contained 5 bases not matched to a gene. CDR1 and CDR2 (germline): SGHRS, YFSETQ. CDR3 sequence: CASSPRDSYGYTF. CDR3 nucleotides: TGCGCCAGCAGCCCAAGGGACAGTTATGGCTACACCTTC.